A selection of T cell receptor beta chains follows, all from one sample in a study of siplizumab effects on memory and regulatory T cells. Clones were sequenced by immunoSEQ multiplex PCR, and TCRdb holds only the in-frame ones, with some missing. The data show roughly 62,000 clones, 80% to 95% seen once. Sequencing was carried out using CD8+ T cells sorted from blood. The source of these receptors is a human donor in good health. CDR3s include the opening cysteine and the closing phenylalanine or tryptophan. The D gene is left open where the match is weak. The size field is filled for only some rows; it gives once, few, many or a size class.

clone size: once
D gene: .
J gene: TRBJ2-5
V gene: TRBV7-9
CDR3 protein: CASSSTSSQETQYF
CDR3 DNA: TGTGCCAGCAGCTCTACTAGCTCTCAAGAGACCCAGTACTTC

clone size: .
D gene: .
J gene: TRBJ2-1
V gene: TRBV21-1
CDR3 protein: CASSKLVGRVYNEQFF
CDR3 DNA: TGTGCCAGCAGCAAATTGGTCGGGAGGGTTTACAATGAGCAGTTCTTC

clone size: .
D gene: .
J gene: TRBJ2-7
V gene: TRBV7-6
CDR3 protein: CASSLVTGTVEQYF
CDR3 DNA: TGTGCCAGCAGCTTAGTGACGGGGACGGTCGAGCAGTACTTC

clone size: .
D gene: TRBD1
J gene: TRBJ1-4
V gene: TRBV28
CDR3 protein: CASSSNQLSRGVNEKLFF
CDR3 DNA: TGTGCCAGCAGTTCGAATCAACTTAGCAGGGGGGTAAATGAAAAACTGTTTTTT

clone size: .
D gene: .
J gene: TRBJ2-7
V gene: TRBV6-5
CDR3 protein: CASSPSPTYEQYF
CDR3 DNA: TGTGCCAGCAGTCCAAGTCCCACCTACGAGCAGTACTTC

clone size: .
D gene: .
J gene: TRBJ2-3
V gene: TRBV10-3
CDR3 protein: CAISRSLAEDTQYF
CDR3 DNA: TGTGCCATCAGTAGGAGCCTAGCAGAAGATACGCAGTATTTT

clone size: .
D gene: .
J gene: TRBJ1-1
V gene: TRBV7-9
CDR3 protein: CASSLQNTEAFF
CDR3 DNA: TGTGCCAGCAGCTTACAGAACACTGAAGCTTTCTTT

clone size: .
D gene: TRBD2
J gene: TRBJ2-3
V gene: TRBV2
CDR3 protein: CASRGLAGYLDTQYF
CDR3 DNA: TGTGCCAGCAGAGGACTAGCGGGATACCTAGATACGCAGTATTTT

clone size: .
D gene: .
J gene: TRBJ2-3
V gene: TRBV19
CDR3 protein: CASSIVVTLSTDTQYF
CDR3 DNA: TGTGCCAGTAGTATAGTGGTGACACTAAGCACAGATACGCAGTATTTT

clone size: .
D gene: .
J gene: TRBJ2-7
V gene: TRBV9
CDR3 protein: CASSVALATPYEQYF
CDR3 DNA: TGTGCCAGCAGCGTAGCCCTAGCGACTCCCTACGAGCAGTACTTC

clone size: .
D gene: TRBD2
J gene: TRBJ2-7
V gene: TRBV27
CDR3 protein: CASSLAGGYEQYF
CDR3 DNA: TGTGCCAGCAGTTTAGCGGGAGGCTACGAGCAGTACTTC